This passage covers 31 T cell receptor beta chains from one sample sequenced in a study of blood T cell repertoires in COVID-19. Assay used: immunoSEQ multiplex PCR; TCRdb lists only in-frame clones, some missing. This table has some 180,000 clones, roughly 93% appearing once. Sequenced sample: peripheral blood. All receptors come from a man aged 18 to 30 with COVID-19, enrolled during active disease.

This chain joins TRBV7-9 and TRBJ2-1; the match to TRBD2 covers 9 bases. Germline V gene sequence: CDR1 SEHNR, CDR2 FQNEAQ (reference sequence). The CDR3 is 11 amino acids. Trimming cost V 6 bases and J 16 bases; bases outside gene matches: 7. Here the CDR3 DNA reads TGTGCCAGCAGTTTGACTAGCGGCCGCTTCTTC. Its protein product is CASSLTSGRFF.

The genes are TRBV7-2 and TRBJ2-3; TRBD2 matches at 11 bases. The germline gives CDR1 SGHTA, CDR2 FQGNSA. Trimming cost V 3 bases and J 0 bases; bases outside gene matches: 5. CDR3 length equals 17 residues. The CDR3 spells CASSLSGLAVSTDTQYF. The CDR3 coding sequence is TGTGCCAGCAGCTTGTCGGGACTAGCGGTTAGCACAGATACGCAGTATTTT.

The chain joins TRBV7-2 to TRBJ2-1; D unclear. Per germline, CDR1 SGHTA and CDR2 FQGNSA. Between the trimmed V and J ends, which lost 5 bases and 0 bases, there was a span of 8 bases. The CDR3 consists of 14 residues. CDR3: CASSVRVSYNEQFF. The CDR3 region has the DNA TGTGCCAGCAGCGTGAGAGTCTCCTACAATGAGCAGTTCTTC.

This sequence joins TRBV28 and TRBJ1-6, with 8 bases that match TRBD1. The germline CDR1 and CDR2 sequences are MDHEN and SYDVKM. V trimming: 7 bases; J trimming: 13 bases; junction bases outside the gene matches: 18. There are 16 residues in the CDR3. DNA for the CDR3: TGTGCCAGCAAAAAAGGGAGGGGGACAGGCAAAACGCCCCTCCACTTT. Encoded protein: CASKKGRGTGKTPLHF.

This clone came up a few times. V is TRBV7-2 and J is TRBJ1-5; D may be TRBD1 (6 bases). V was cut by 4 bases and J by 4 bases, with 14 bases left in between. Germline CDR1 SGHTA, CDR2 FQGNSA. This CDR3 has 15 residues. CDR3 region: CASSSSGQANQPQHF. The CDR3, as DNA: TGTGCCAGCAGCTCATCGGGACAAGCGAATCAGCCCCAGCATTTT.

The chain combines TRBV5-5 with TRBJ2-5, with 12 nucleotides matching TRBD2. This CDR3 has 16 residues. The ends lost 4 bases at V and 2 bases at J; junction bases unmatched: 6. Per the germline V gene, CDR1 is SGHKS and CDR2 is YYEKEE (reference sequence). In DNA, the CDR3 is TGTGCCAGCAGCCCCGGGACTAGCGGGTATCAAGAGACCCAGTACTTC. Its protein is CASSPGTSGYQETQYF.

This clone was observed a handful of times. The CDR3 sequence: CASSEGMGGGYEQYF. CDR3 coding DNA: TGTGCCAGCAGCGAGGGGATGGGCGGGGGTTACGAGCAGTACTTC. The chain joins TRBV9 to TRBJ2-7; 7 bases agree with TRBD2. The CDR3 covers 15 residues. V was pared by 3 bases and J by 4 bases, with 10 bases of the junction left unmatched. Germline-derived CDR1 and CDR2 are SGDLS and YYNGEE.

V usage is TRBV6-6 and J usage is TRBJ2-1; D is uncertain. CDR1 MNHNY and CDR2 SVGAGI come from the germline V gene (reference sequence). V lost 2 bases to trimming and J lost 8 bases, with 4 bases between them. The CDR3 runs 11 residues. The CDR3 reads CASSYTDEQFF. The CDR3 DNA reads TGTGCCAGCAGTTACACGGATGAGCAGTTCTTC.

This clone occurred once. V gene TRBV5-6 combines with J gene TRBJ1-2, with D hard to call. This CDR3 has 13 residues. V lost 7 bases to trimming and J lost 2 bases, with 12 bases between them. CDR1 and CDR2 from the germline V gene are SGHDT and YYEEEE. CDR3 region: CASSETVNYGYTF. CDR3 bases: TGTGCCAGCTCCGAGACTGTAAACTATGGCTACACCTTC.

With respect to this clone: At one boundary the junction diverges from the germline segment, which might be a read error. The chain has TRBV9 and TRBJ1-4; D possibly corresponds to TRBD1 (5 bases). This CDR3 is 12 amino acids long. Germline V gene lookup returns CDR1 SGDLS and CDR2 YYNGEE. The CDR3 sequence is CASSGLGEKLLF. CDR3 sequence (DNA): TGTGCCTCGAGCGGGCTGGGGGAAAAACTGCTTTTT.

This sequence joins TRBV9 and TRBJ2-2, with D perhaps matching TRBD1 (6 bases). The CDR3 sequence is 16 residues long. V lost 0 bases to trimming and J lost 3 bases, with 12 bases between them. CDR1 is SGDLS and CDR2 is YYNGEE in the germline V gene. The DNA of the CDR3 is TGTGCCAGCAGCGTAGACGAGGGGGTGTACACCGGGGAGCTGTTTTTT. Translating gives CASSVDEGVYTGELFF.

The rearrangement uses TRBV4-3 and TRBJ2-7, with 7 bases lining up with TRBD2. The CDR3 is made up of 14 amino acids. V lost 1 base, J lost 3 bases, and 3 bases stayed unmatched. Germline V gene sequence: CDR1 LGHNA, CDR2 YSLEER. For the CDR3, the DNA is TGCGCCAGCAGCCAAGGGGAGGGTGTCTACGAGCAGTACTTC. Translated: CASSQGEGVYEQYF.

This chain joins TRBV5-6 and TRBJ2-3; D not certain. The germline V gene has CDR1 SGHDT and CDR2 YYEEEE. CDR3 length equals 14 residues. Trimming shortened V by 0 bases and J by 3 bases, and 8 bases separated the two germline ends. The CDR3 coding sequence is TGTGCCAGCAGCTTGGGGCCAGGAACAGATACGCAGTATTTT. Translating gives CASSLGPGTDTQYF.

DNA for the CDR3: TGTGCCAGCAGCTTGGGACCGGTTTGGTCTAGTACGCAGTATTTT. Its translation: CASSLGPVWSSTQYF. J is TRBJ2-3 and V is TRBV5-6, with no clear D. Germline V gene data show CDR1 as SGHDT and CDR2 as YYEEEE. The CDR3 runs to 15 residues. V lost 0 bases and J lost 8, with 16 bases in between. The entire variable domain, with the rest obtained from reference TRBV5-6 and TRBJ2-3, is as follows: DAGVTQSPTHLIKTRGQQVTLRCSPKSGHDTVSWYQQALGQGPQFIFQYYEEEERQRGNFPDRFSGHQFPNYSSELNVNALLLGDSALYLCASSLGPVWSSTQYFGPGTRLTVL.

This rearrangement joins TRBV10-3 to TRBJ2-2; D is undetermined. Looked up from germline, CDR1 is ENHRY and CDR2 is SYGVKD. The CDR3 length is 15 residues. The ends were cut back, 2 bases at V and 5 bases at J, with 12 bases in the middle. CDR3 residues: CAISERGKRTGELFF. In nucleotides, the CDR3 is TGTGCCATCAGTGAGAGAGGAAAGAGAACCGGGGAGCTGTTTTTT.

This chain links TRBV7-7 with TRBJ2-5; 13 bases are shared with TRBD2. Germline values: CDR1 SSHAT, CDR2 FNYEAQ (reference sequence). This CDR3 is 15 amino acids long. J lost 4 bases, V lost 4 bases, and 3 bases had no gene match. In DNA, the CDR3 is TGTGCCAGCAGCTGGACTAGCGGGAGTGGAGAGACCCAGTACTTC. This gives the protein CASSWTSGSGETQYF. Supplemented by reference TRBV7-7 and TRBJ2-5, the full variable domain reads GAGVSQSPRYKVTKRGQDVTLRCDPISSHATLYWYQQALGQGPEFLTYFNYEAQPDKSGLPSDRFSAERPEGSISTLTIQRTEQRDSAMYRCASSWTSGSGETQYFGPGTRLLVL.

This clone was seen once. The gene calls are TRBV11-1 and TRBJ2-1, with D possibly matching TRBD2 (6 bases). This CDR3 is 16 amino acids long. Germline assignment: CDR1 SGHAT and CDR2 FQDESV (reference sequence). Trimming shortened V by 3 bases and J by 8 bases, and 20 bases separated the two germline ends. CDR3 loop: CASSLRARAGDYEQFF. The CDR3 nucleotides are TGTGCCAGCAGCTTGAGGGCCCGGGCTGGGGACTATGAGCAGTTCTTC. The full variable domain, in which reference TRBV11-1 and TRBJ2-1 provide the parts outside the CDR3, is EAEVAQSPRYKITEKSQAVAFWCDPISGHATLYWYRQILGQGPELLVQFQDESVVDDSQLPKDRFSAERLKGVDSTLKIQPAELGDSAMYLCASSLRARAGDYEQFFGPGTRLTVL.

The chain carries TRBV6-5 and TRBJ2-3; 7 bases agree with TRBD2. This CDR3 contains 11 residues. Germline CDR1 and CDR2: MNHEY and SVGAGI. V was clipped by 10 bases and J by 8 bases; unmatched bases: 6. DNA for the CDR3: TGTGCCACCAGGGAGGGTGGTACGCAGTATTTT. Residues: CATREGGTQYF.

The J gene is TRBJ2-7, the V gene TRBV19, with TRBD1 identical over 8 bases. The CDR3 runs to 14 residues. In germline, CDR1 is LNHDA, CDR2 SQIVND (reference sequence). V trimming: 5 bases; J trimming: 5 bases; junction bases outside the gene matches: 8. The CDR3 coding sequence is TGTGCCAGTAGTTTACGGACAGGGTCAGACGAGCAGTACTTC. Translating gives CASSLRTGSDEQYF.

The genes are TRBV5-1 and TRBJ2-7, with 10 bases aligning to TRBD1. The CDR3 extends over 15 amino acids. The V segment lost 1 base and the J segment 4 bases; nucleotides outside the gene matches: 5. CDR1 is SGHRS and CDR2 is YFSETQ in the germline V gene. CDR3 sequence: CASSLRGTGDYEQYF. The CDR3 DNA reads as TGCGCCAGCAGCTTGCGCGGGACAGGGGATTACGAGCAGTACTTC.

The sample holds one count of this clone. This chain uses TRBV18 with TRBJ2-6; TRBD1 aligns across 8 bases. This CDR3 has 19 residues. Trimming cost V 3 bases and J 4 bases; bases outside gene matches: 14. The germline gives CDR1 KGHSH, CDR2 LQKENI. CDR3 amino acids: CASSPFFLAGGSGANVLTF. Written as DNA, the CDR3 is TGTGCCAGCTCACCGTTTTTCTTGGCAGGGGGCTCCGGGGCCAACGTCCTGACTTTC.

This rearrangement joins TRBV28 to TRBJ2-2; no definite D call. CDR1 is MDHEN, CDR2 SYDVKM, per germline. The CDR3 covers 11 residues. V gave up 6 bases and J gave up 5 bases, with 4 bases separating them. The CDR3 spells CASSFTGELFF. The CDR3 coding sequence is TGTGCCAGCAGCTTTACCGGGGAGCTGTTTTTT.

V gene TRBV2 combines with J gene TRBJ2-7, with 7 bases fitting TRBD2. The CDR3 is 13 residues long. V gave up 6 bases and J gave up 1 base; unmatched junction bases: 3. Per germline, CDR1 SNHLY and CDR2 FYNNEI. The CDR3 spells CASSGLVSYEQYF. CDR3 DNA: TGTGCCAGCAGCGGACTAGTATCCTACGAGCAGTACTTC.

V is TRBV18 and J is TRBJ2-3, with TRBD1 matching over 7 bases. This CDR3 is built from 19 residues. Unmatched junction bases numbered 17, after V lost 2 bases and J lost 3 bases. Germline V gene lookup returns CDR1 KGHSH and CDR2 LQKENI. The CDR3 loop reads CASSPILSGQKRGTDTQYF. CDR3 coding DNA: TGTGCCAGCTCACCAATTTTATCGGGACAGAAAAGAGGGACAGATACGCAGTATTTT.

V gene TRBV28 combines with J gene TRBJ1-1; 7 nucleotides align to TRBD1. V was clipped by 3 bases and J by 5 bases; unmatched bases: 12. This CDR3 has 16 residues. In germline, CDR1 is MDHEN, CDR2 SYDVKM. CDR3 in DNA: TGTGCCAGCAGTTTCCCAGGGGGTTGGGTAGGGACTGAAGCTTTCTTT. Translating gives CASSFPGGWVGTEAFF.

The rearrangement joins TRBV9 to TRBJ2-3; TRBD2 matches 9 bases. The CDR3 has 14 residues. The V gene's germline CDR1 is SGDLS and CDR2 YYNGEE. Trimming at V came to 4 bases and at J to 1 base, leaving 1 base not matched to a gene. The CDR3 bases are TGTGCCAGCAGCCGGACTAGCGGCACAGATACGCAGTATTTT. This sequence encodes CASSRTSGTDTQYF.

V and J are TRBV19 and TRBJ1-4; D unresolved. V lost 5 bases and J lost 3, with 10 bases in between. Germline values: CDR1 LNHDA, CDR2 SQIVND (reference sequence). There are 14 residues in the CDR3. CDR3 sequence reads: CASSVGGANEKLFF. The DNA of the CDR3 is TGTGCCAGTAGTGTCGGTGGTGCTAATGAAAAACTGTTTTTT.

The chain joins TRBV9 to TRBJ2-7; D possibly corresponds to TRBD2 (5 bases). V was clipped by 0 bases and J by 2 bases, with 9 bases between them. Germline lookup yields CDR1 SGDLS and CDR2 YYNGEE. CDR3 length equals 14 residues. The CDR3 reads CASSVEWGAYEQYF. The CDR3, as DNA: TGTGCCAGCAGCGTAGAGTGGGGAGCCTACGAGCAGTACTTC.

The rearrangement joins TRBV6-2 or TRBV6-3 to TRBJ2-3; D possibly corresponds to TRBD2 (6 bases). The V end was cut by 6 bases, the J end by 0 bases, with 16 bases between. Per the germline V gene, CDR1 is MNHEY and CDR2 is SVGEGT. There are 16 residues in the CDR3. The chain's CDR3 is CASSPTSSSSTDTQYF. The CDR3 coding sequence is TGTGCCAGCAGCCCTACTAGCTCCTCTAGCACAGATACGCAGTATTTT.

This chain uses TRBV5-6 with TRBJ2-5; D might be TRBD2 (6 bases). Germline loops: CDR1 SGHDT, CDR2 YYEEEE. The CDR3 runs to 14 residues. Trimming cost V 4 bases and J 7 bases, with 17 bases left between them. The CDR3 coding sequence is TGTGCCAGCAGCCCGAGCGGGCAGCGTGGGACCCAGTACTTC. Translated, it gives CASSPSGQRGTQYF.

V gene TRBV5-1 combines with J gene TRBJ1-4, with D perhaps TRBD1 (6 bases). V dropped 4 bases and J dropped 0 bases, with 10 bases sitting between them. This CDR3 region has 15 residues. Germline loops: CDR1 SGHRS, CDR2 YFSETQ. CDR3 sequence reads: CASSAGTTTNEKLFF. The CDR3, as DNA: TGCGCCAGCAGCGCCGGGACAACAACTAATGAAAAACTGTTTTTT.